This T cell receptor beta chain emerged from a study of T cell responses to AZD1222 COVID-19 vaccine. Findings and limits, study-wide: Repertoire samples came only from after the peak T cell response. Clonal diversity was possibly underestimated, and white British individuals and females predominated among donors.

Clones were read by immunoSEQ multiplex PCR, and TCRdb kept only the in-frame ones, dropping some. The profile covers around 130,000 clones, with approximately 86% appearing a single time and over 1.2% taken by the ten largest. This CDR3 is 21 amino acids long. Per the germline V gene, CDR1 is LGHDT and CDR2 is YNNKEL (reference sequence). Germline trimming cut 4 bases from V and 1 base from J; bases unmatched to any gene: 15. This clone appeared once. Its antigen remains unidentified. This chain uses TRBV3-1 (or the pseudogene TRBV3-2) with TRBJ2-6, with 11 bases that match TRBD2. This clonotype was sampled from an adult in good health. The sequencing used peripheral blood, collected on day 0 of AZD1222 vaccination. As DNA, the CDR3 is TGTGCCAGCAGCCGATTCCACGCTCGGGGACTAGCGGAATCTGGGGCCAACGTCCTGACTTTC. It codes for CASSRFHARGLAESGANVLTF.